This T cell receptor (beta chain) was sequenced during a study of blood T cell repertoires in COVID-19. Across the study: Material from acute and convalescent COVID-19 was sourced from the United States, Italy and Spain. T cells, B-cell-depleted T cells, or PBMCs provided the cDNA or gDNA that served as material.

Original processing methods: Using reference gene primer amplification, nucleated cell counts were estimated. The protocol was immunoSEQ multiplex PCR, while the TCRdb copy is restricted to in-frame clones and leaves out a portion. From that table come the V and J calls and clone size; the DNA was used to work out D and trimming. Here the sample spans 90,000 to 110,000 clones, 84% being singletons. The germline V gene encodes CDR1 SGHKS and CDR2 YYEKEE (reference sequence). J gave up 3 bases and V 4 bases, and 5 bases lay outside the gene matches. This CDR3 has 14 amino acids. The sample comprised peripheral blood. This receptor was identified in a woman between 50 and 59 years old with acute or convalescent COVID-19. The rearrangement links TRBV5-5 to TRBJ1-2; TRBD1 aligns across 8 bases. CDR3 loop: CASSLATGDYGYTF. As DNA, the CDR3 is TGTGCCAGCAGCCTCGCGACAGGGGACTATGGCTACACCTTC.